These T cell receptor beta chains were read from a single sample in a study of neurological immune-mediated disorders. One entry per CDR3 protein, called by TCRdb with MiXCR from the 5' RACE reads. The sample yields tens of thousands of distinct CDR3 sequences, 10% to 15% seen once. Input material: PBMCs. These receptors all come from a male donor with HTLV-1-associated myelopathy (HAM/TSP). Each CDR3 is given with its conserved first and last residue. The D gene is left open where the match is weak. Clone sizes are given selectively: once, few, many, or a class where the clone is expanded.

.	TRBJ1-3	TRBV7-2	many	TGTGCCAGCAGCTTAGAAGGTTCTGGAAACACCATATATTTT	CASSLEGSGNTIYF
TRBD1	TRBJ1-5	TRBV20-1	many	TGCAGTGCTGGGGGGGGACAGGGCAATCAGCCCCAGCATTTT	CSAGGGQGNQPQHF
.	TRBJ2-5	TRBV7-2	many	TGTGCCAGCAGCTTAGTCCTCCGGACATCGGCGACCCAGTACTTC	CASSLVLRTSATQYF
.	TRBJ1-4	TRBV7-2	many	TGTGCCAGCAGCTTAGCCGGGGCGGATGAAAAACTGTTTTTT	CASSLAGADEKLFF
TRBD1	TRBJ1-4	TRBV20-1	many	TGCAGTGCTAGCGCAGGGGGCTTTGAAAAACTGTTTTTT	CSASAGGFEKLFF
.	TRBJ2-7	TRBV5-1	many	TGCGCCAGCAGCTTGGGGGGCCGCGTCTACGAGCAGTACTTC	CASSLGGRVYEQYF
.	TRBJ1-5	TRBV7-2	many	TGTGCCAGCAGCTTAAACAGCCCCGCTAGCAATCAGCCCCAGCATTTT	CASSLNSPASNQPQHF
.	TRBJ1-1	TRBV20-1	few	TGCAGTGCTAGTGTTCCGGGGAGGGCTGAAGCTTTCTTT	CSASVPGRAEAFF
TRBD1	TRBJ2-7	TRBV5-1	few	TGCGCCAGCAGCTTGGCGGCCCAAGGACAGGGCGAGCAGTACTTC	CASSLAAQGQGEQYF
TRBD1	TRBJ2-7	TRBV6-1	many	TGTGCCAGCAATCGGGACAGTAACTACGAGCAGTACTTC	CASNRDSNYEQYF
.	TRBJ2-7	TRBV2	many	TGTGCCAGCACCCTCCTAAAAGGATACGAGCAGTACTTC	CASTLLKGYEQYF
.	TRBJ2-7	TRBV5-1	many	TGCGCCAGCAGCTTCCAAGGAGGAATCTACGAGCAGTACTTC	CASSFQGGIYEQYF
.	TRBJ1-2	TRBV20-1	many	TGCAGTGCTAGAGTTTCAGGGTTGGACTATGGCTACACCTTC	CSARVSGLDYGYTF
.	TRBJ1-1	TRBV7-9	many	TGTGCCAGCAGCACCTTTCCCAACGGACGGGAACACACTGAAGCTTTCTTT	CASSTFPNGREHTEAFF
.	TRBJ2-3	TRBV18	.	TGTGCCAGCTCACCACCTCAGGGGCGCACAGATACGCAGTATTTT	CASSPPQGRTDTQYF
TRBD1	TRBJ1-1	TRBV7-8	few	TGTGCCAGCAGCCCTTTAGGGACAGTGAACACTGAAGCTTTCTTT	CASSPLGTVNTEAFF
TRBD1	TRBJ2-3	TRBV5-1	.	TGCGCCAGCAGCTTGGAGGGACAGTGGGGGACAGATACACAGTATTTT	CASSLEGQWGTDTQYF
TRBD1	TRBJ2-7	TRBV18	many	TGTGCCAGCTCACCAGGAGACAGGGGACAGCTCTACGAGCAGTACTTC	CASSPGDRGQLYEQYF
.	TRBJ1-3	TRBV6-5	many	TGTGCCAGCAGTTACCGGGGGAGGGCTGGAAACACCATATATTTT	CASSYRGRAGNTIYF
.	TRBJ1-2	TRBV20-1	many	TGCAGTGCTAGATTCCTAGGGGATTATACGGGGTCCCACACCTTC	CSARFLGDYTGSHTF